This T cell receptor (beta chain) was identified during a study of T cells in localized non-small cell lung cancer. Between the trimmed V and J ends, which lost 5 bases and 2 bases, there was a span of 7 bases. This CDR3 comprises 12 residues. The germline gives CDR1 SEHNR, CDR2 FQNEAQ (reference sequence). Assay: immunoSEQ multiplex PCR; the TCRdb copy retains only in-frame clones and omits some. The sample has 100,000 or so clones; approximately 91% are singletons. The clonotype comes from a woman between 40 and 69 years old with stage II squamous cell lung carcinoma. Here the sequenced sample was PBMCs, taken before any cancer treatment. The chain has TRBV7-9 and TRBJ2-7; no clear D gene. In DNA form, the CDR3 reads TGTGCCAGCAGCCGGAGAGCCTACGAGCAGTACTTC. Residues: CASSRRAYEQYF.